This record concerns one TCR beta chain sequence. Its antigen is not known. The junction departs from the called germline gene at one end, perhaps through a read error. The CDR3 has 13 amino acids. The germline CDR1 and CDR2 sequences are SGDLS and YYNGEE. The data stem from a study of cytomegalovirus exposure and HLA in healthy donors. Notes on the study in general: Later work associated 16,951 TCR beta sequences with HLA alleles at 0.05 false discovery rate.

Primers for the PCR totalled 60 Vbeta and 13 Jbeta. TCRdb keeps only in-frame clones here, not all; method: immunoSEQ multiplex PCR. The sample carries approximately 270,000 clones, 75% to 90% recorded once. The receptor was isolated from a girl aged 2 to 10 in good health and CMV-seronegative. The sample taken for sequencing was PBMCs. The chain joins TRBV9 to TRBJ1-1, with 8 bases matching TRBD1. CDR3 in amino acids: CVSSVQGVGGAFF. The CDR3 DNA follows: TGTGTCAGCAGCGTACAGGGGGTTGGAGGAGCTTTCTTT.